A single sample is the source of the 27 T cell receptor beta chains below, sequenced in a study of vaccination effects on CD4 cells after COVID-19. TCRdb's table, derived via immunoSEQ multiplex PCR, lists solely in-frame clones and lacks some. Of about 65,000 clones listed, approximately 76% were seen once; the top ten hold 2.5% to 3%. The antigens for these receptors are not known. Sequencing followed a ViraFEST assay step that expanded antigen-specific CD4+ T cells with viral peptide pools. Subsequent to a culture period of about nine days, CD4+ T cells were isolated. Nucleocapsid antibodies were negative in the vaccine recipients, who had never had SARS-CoV-2 infection. The material was CD4+ T cells from PBMCs cultured with HCoV-NL63 spike peptides, obtained before COVID-19 vaccination. These receptors all come from a human donor who received a COVID-19 vaccine.

J is TRBJ1-2 and V is TRBV7-2; 9 bases are shared with TRBD1. This CDR3 has 15 amino acids. CDR1 is SGHTA and CDR2 is FQGNSA in the germline V gene. J was trimmed by 4 bases and V by 5 bases; bases with no gene match: 8. This chain's CDR3 is CASSPMGTGFYGYTF. The CDR3 nucleotides are TGTGCCAGCAGCCCAATGGGGACAGGGTTCTATGGCTACACCTTC.

By sample fraction, this clone is medium-sized. The chain uses TRBV29-1 and TRBJ2-2; D unresolved. Germline V gives CDR1 SQVTM, CDR2 ANQGSEA. The V gene lost 4 bases and the J gene lost 1 base, with 10 bases spanning the gap. The CDR3 loop spans 14 amino acids. The CDR3 here is CSVVTAVNTGELFF. CDR3 bases: TGCAGCGTTGTTACGGCCGTGAACACCGGGGAGCTGTTTTTT.

V gene TRBV6-6 combines with J gene TRBJ2-7; TRBD1 matches 11 bases. Per germline, CDR1 MNHNY and CDR2 SVGAGI (reference sequence). V was clipped by 6 bases and J by 5 bases; unmatched bases: 3. This CDR3 has 13 residues. CDR3 protein: CASSLGQGDEQYV. CDR3 nucleotide sequence: TGTGCCAGCAGCTTGGGACAGGGGGACGAGCAGTACGTC.

The V call is TRBV6-4, the J call TRBJ1-6; 8 bases match TRBD1. Trimming took 6 bases from V and 7 from J; bases not matched to a gene: 8. This CDR3 is 15 amino acids long. CDR1 and CDR2 from the germline V gene are MRHNA and SNTAGT. The CDR3 loop is CASRLGQGLNSPLHF. The CDR3 nucleotides read TGTGCCAGCAGGCTCGGACAGGGACTGAATTCACCCCTCCACTTT.

The V gene is TRBV9, the J gene TRBJ1-6, with a possible D match to TRBD1 (5 bases). The CDR3 totals 15 residues. V was trimmed by 0 bases and J by 9 bases, leaving 13 bases between them. CDR1 is SGDLS and CDR2 is YYNGEE in the germline V gene. The CDR3 nucleotides read TGTGCCAGCAGCGTAGCCGCAGGGCTGGGTTCACCCCTCCACTTT. This encodes CASSVAAGLGSPLHF.

The chain carries TRBV10-1 and TRBJ2-3; D is possibly TRBD1 (5 bases). From germline, CDR1 is WNHNN and CDR2 SYGVQD (reference sequence). V was cut by 6 bases and J by 4 bases, with 8 bases left in between. This CDR3 is 12 amino acids long. The CDR3 protein is CASSPGSDTQYF. The CDR3 DNA is TGCGCCAGCAGCCCAGGGTCAGATACGCAGTATTTT.

The J gene is TRBJ1-3, the V gene TRBV28; 9 positions match TRBD1. Trimming at V came to 0 bases and at J to 3 bases, leaving 3 bases not matched to a gene. The CDR3 is made up of 16 amino acids. Germline V gives CDR1 MDHEN, CDR2 SYDVKM. CDR3 residues: CASSLWATGGGNTIYF. The CDR3 DNA reads TGTGCCAGCAGTTTATGGGCGACAGGGGGTGGAAACACCATATATTTT.

V usage is TRBV14 and J usage is TRBJ2-3; 7 bases align to TRBD2. V was clipped by 6 bases and J by 4 bases; unmatched bases: 10. CDR1 SGHDN and CDR2 FVKESK come from the germline V gene. The CDR3 length is 15 residues. CDR3 DNA: TGTGCCAGCAGGGAGACTAGCTATCCCCCAGATACGCAGTATTTT. This encodes CASRETSYPPDTQYF.

This rearrangement joins TRBV7-9 to TRBJ1-2; 7 nucleotides line up with TRBD1. Germline CDR1 reads SEHNR; CDR2 reads FQNEAQ (reference sequence). This CDR3 has 12 residues. V was clipped by 5 bases and J by 8 bases; unmatched bases: 5. The CDR3 region is CASSRTGEGYTF. Here the CDR3 DNA reads TGTGCCAGCAGCCGAACAGGGGAGGGCTACACCTTC.

The J gene is TRBJ2-7, the V gene TRBV27, with 8 nucleotides matching TRBD1. Germline CDR1 MNHEY, CDR2 SMNVEV (reference sequence). The CDR3 totals 15 residues. With 4 bases clipped from V and 5 bases from J, the junction kept 10 bases outside the gene matches. The CDR3 bases are TGTGCCAGCAGTTCGAGCCGAGAGGGACAGGACGAGCAGTACGTC. Translating gives CASSSSREGQDEQYV.

This clone has only a few counts. Here the CDR3 reads CSAGQGAGQPQHF. The CDR3 DNA reads as TGCAGCGCGGGACAGGGGGCGGGTCAGCCCCAGCATTTT. V usage is TRBV29-1 and J usage is TRBJ1-5; 12 bases are a match to TRBD1. J lost 6 bases, V lost 7 bases, and 4 bases had no gene match. The CDR3 totals 13 residues. The germline CDR1 and CDR2 sequences are SQVTM and ANQGSEA.

The chain is built from TRBV5-4 and TRBJ1-6; D is unclear. Deletions cut 0 bases from V and 0 bases from J, with 4 bases between. Germline CDR1 and CDR2: SGHNT and YYREEE (reference sequence). This CDR3 has 15 amino acids. The CDR3 coding sequence is TGTGCCAGCAGCTTGGAGAGCTCCTATAATTCACCCCTCCACTTT. Protein sequence: CASSLESSYNSPLHF.

The chain links TRBV5-4 to TRBJ1-2, with 7 positions matching TRBD1. Germline V gives CDR1 SGHNT, CDR2 YYREEE (reference sequence). The CDR3 extends over 13 amino acids. The V segment lost 10 bases and the J segment 7 bases; nucleotides outside the gene matches: 13. CDR3 in amino acids: CAGSVDREGGYTF. CDR3 nucleotide sequence: TGTGCCGGATCTGTTGACAGGGAGGGTGGCTACACCTTC.

This chain connects TRBV18 to TRBJ2-1; no clear D. Germline V CDR1 and CDR2: KGHSH, LQKENI. The V end was cut by 6 bases, the J end by 4 bases, with 22 bases between. CDR3 size: 17 residues. The CDR3 sequence: CASSQFTELTRYNEQFF. CDR3 nucleotide sequence: TGTGCCAGCTCTCAATTTACAGAGCTAACCCGATACAATGAGCAGTTCTTC.

The V and J genes are TRBV7-2 and TRBJ1-4; the match to TRBD1 covers 9 bases. The CDR3 has 14 amino acids. Germline CDR1 and CDR2: SGHTA and FQGNSA. Trimming cost V 5 bases and J 4 bases; bases outside gene matches: 2. The CDR3 reads CASSPDRGNEKLFF. The CDR3 nucleotides are TGTGCCAGCAGCCCGGACAGGGGTAATGAAAAACTGTTTTTT.

V gene TRBV12-3 or TRBV12-4 combines with J gene TRBJ1-3; 7 nucleotides align to TRBD1. V lost 7 bases and J lost 4; bases outside the gene matches: 4. The CDR3 extends over 13 amino acids. The CDR3 is CASNRDSGNTIYF. CDR3 nucleotides: TGTGCCAGCAACCGGGACAGCGGAAACACCATATATTTT.

The table lists this clone with a count of one. V and J are TRBV7-3 and TRBJ1-6; TRBD1 matches at 10 bases. CDR1 and CDR2 (germline): SGHTA, FQGTGA. The CDR3 covers 16 residues. The ends lost 0 bases at V and 9 bases at J; junction bases unmatched: 5. This CDR3 is CASSLTGQGNGSPLHF. The CDR3 DNA is TGTGCCAGCAGCTTAACGGGACAGGGGAATGGTTCACCCCTCCACTTT.

This clone was seen just once. The J gene is TRBJ2-7, the V gene TRBV6-5; 8 nucleotides line up with TRBD1. The CDR3 spans 15 residues. After removal of 7 bases from V and 3 bases from J, the junction contained 11 bases not matched to a gene. Germline values: CDR1 MNHEY, CDR2 SVGAGI. In DNA, the CDR3 is TGTGCCAGCACCCCCTCAGGGACAGGAGGCTACGAGCAGTACGTC. Translated: CASTPSGTGGYEQYV.

This chain links TRBV27 with TRBJ2-1, with D possibly TRBD1 on 5 matching bases. This CDR3 spans 15 amino acids. Germline loops: CDR1 MNHEY, CDR2 SMNVEV (reference sequence). With 5 bases removed from V and 0 bases from J, the gap between germline ends came to 11 bases. The CDR3 sequence is CASSGALLSYNEQFF. The CDR3 region has the DNA TGTGCCAGCAGTGGGGCGTTGCTCTCCTACAATGAGCAGTTCTTC.

The chain joins TRBV2 to TRBJ2-3; 9 bases line up with TRBD1. V gave up 5 bases and J gave up 3 bases; unmatched junction bases: 9. This CDR3 is built from 16 residues. CDR1 is SNHLY and CDR2 is FYNNEI in the germline V gene. CDR3 in DNA: TGTGCCAGCAGTTCGGAACAGGGGGCGCGGACAGATACGCAGTATTTT. Amino acids: CASSSEQGARTDTQYF.

The chain uses TRBV18 and TRBJ1-5, with TRBD1 as a possible D gene (5 bases). Per germline, CDR1 KGHSH and CDR2 LQKENI. V was shortened by 6 bases and J by 6 bases, with 15 bases between the two germline ends. The CDR3 is 14 residues long. The CDR3 spells CASSRGARGQPQHF. The DNA for the CDR3 is TGTGCCAGCTCGAGAGGGGCACGCGGTCAGCCCCAGCATTTT.

The chain combines TRBV5-1 with TRBJ2-6; D unresolved. The CDR3 consists of 15 residues. Trimming took 4 bases from V and 4 from J, leaving 12 bases between them. CDR1 is SGHRS and CDR2 is YFSETQ in the germline V gene. DNA of the CDR3: TGCGCCAGCAGCCTAGTGGTGTCCGGGGCCAACGTCCTGACTTTC. Its translation is CASSLVVSGANVLTF.

This chain joins TRBV24-1 and TRBJ1-4; 7 bases are a match to TRBD1. Germline V gene lookup returns CDR1 KGHDR and CDR2 SFDVKD. This CDR3 has 14 residues. V gave up 1 base and J gave up 7 bases; unmatched junction bases: 2. The CDR3 here is CATSDFDRVEKLFF. Written as DNA, the CDR3 is TGTGCCACCAGTGATTTCGACAGGGTTGAAAAACTGTTTTTT.

V gene TRBV12-3 or TRBV12-4 combines with J gene TRBJ2-5; D remains unclear. There are 11 residues in the CDR3. Trimming took off 7 bases at V and 5 bases at J, with 8 bases between the two ends. CDR3 bases: TGTGCCAGCAAGTCGAGGGAGACCCAGTACTTC. Its translation: CASKSRETQYF.

The chain carries TRBV24-1 and TRBJ1-2, with 7 bases lining up with TRBD1. With V trimmed by 4 bases and J by 5 bases, 9 bases remained unmatched. CDR1 and CDR2 (germline): KGHDR, SFDVKD. The CDR3 has 15 residues. The CDR3 coding sequence is TGTGCCACCAGTGACCGCGGACAGGATGGATATGGCTACACCTTC. The encoded protein is CATSDRGQDGYGYTF.

This clone was detected only once. V and J are TRBV10-3 and TRBJ2-3; 13 bases are shared with TRBD2. The V segment lost 0 bases and the J segment 0 bases; nucleotides outside the gene matches: 6. The CDR3 sequence is 19 residues long. Germline lookup yields CDR1 ENHRY and CDR2 SYGVKD. The CDR3 reads CAISESQLAGGPSTDTQYF. The DNA for the CDR3 is TGTGCCATCAGTGAGTCTCAACTAGCGGGGGGGCCGAGCACAGATACGCAGTATTTT.

This clone was recorded once. The chain uses TRBV6-6 and TRBJ1-2; D might be TRBD1 (5 bases). V was trimmed by 0 bases and J by 3 bases, leaving 11 bases between them. Per germline, CDR1 MNHNY and CDR2 SVGAGI (reference sequence). The CDR3 has 15 residues. The CDR3 coding sequence is TGTGCCAGCAGTTACTCGATCGGGGGTTACTATGGCTACACCTTC. Its translation is CASSYSIGGYYGYTF.